Given below is one TCR beta chain in context. Its matching antigen is unknown. Profiled with immunoSEQ multiplex PCR; TCRdb holds only in-frame clones, not every one. Here the sample spans some 180,000 clones, 85% to 95% being singletons. The data are from a study of T cell responses to AZD1222 COVID-19 vaccine. Regarding the study as a whole: The donor cohort was predominantly white British with a female majority, and clonal diversity may have been underestimated.

Sequenced here: peripheral blood, sampled on day 0 of AZD1222 vaccination. The TCR was taken from an adult in good health.

CDR3 coding DNA: TGTGCCACCAGTGACATAAGAGGGAATGAGCAGTTCTTC. It translates to CATSDIRGNEQFF. V gene TRBV24-1 combines with J gene TRBJ2-1; a weak D match, TRBD2 (5 bases). The CDR3 sequence is 13 residues long. Germline V gene data show CDR1 as KGHDR and CDR2 as SFDVKD. The V gene lost 4 bases and the J gene lost 7 bases, with 10 bases spanning the gap.